Each of the 29 T cell receptor beta chains below was sequenced from the same sample in a study of CD8 T cell repertoires and HIV-1 epitope variants. Only in-frame clones appear in the TCRdb table, and some are missing; sequencing was by immunoSEQ multiplex PCR. The sample carries tens of thousands of clones, roughly 80% recorded once. Sequencing used uncultured baseline CD8+ T cells from peripheral blood mononuclear cells (PBMCs). These receptors all come from a male donor with HIV.

This chain joins TRBV19 and TRBJ2-1; 8 nucleotides align to TRBD2. The germline gives CDR1 LNHDA, CDR2 SQIVND (reference sequence). The CDR3 spans 17 residues. With V trimmed by 3 bases and J by 4 bases, 11 bases remained unmatched. CDR3 residues: CASSIPRLARGYNEQFF. The DNA for the CDR3 is TGTGCCAGTAGTATCCCCCGACTAGCGAGGGGGTACAATGAGCAGTTCTTC. Combining the CDR3 with reference TRBV19 and TRBJ2-1 gives the whole variable domain DGGITQSPKYLFRKEGQNVTLSCEQNLNHDAMYWYRQDPGQGLRLIYYSQIVNDFQKGDIAEGYSVSREKKESFPLTVTSAQKNPTAFYLCASSIPRLARGYNEQFFGPGTRLTVL.

This clone was observed a single time. The chain recombines TRBV7-9 with TRBJ1-4, with unresolved D. Germline V CDR1 and CDR2: SEHNR, FQNEAQ (reference sequence). The germline V and J ends were trimmed by 0 bases and 0 bases, with 8 bases remaining between them. This CDR3 spans 16 amino acids. This CDR3 is CASSLALAATNEKLFF. The CDR3 DNA reads as TGTGCCAGCAGCTTAGCGCTGGCAGCAACTAATGAAAAACTGTTTTTT. Together with reference TRBV7-9 and TRBJ1-4, the CDR3 gives the full variable domain: DTGVSQNPRHKITKRGQNVTFRCDPISEHNRLYWYRQTLGQGPEFLTYFQNEAQLEKSRLLSDRFSAERPKGSFSTLEIQRTEQGDSAMYLCASSLALAATNEKLFFGSGTQLSVL.

The rearrangement uses TRBV28 and TRBJ2-6; D gene unclear. V lost 5 bases, J lost 12 bases, and 11 bases lay in between. The length of the CDR3 is 12 residues. CDR1 MDHEN and CDR2 SYDVKM come from the germline V gene. CDR3 nucleotides: TGTGCCAGCAGTCCTACCCCAAGCGTCCTGACTTTC. It codes for CASSPTPSVLTF. Using reference TRBV28 and TRBJ2-6 for the parts outside the CDR3, the full variable domain is DVKVTQSSRYLVKRTGEKVFLECVQDMDHENMFWYRQDPGLGLRLIYFSYDVKMKEKGDIPEGYSVSREKKERFSLILESASTNQTSMYLCASSPTPSVLTFGAGSRLTVL.

This rearrangement joins TRBV9 to TRBJ1-4; D gene ambiguous. Trimming took off 0 bases at V and 4 bases at J, with 10 bases between the two ends. Germline V gives CDR1 SGDLS, CDR2 YYNGEE. This CDR3 comprises 15 residues. The DNA for the CDR3 is TGTGCCAGCAGCGTAGCCGCTCAACTTAATGAAAAACTGTTTTTT. Translated: CASSVAAQLNEKLFF. Drawing the rest from reference TRBV9 and TRBJ1-4, the complete variable domain is DSGVTQTPKHLITATGQRVTLRCSPRSGDLSVYWYQQSLDQGLQFLIQYYNGEERAKGNILERFSAQQFPDLHSELNLSSLELGDSALYFCASSVAAQLNEKLFFGSGTQLSVL.

The J gene is TRBJ1-1, the V gene TRBV6-5, with 10 bases fitting TRBD1. The length of the CDR3 is 16 residues. CDR1 is MNHEY and CDR2 is SVGAGI in the germline V gene. The V and J ends lost 2 bases and 0 bases, in that order; junction bases with no gene match: 3. This CDR3 reads CASSYGTGVMNTEAFF. As DNA, the CDR3 is TGTGCCAGCAGTTACGGGACAGGGGTAATGAACACTGAAGCTTTCTTT.

This rearrangement joins TRBV10-3 to TRBJ1-5; D is undetermined. Germline V gene lookup returns CDR1 ENHRY and CDR2 SYGVKD. V was clipped by 8 bases and J by 4 bases, with 6 bases between them. CDR3 length: 11 amino acids. CDR3: CAIGTNQPQHF. The CDR3 DNA follows: TGTGCCATCGGTACTAATCAGCCCCAGCATTTT.

The V gene is TRBV5-6, the J gene TRBJ2-7; 7 positions match TRBD2. This CDR3 has 15 residues. Germline CDR1 SGHDT, CDR2 YYEEEE. The ends lost 0 bases at V and 3 bases at J; junction bases unmatched: 6. CDR3 in DNA: TGTGCCAGCAGCTTGGTCGCAGCGGGGAACTACGAGCAGTACTTC. Translated: CASSLVAAGNYEQYF. The entire variable domain, with the rest obtained from reference TRBV5-6 and TRBJ2-7, is as follows: DAGVTQSPTHLIKTRGQQVTLRCSPKSGHDTVSWYQQALGQGPQFIFQYYEEEERQRGNFPDRFSGHQFPNYSSELNVNALLLGDSALYLCASSLVAAGNYEQYFGPGTRLTVT.

The V call is TRBV19, the J call TRBJ2-3; TRBD2 aligns across 10 bases. The CDR3 runs to 17 residues. V shed 10 bases, J shed 1 base, and the junction held 14 bases outside the gene matches. Germline CDR1 reads LNHDA; CDR2 reads SQIVND (reference sequence). The DNA for the CDR3 is TGTGCCACCACCGGGCTAGCGGGAGTAGCGGGCACAGATACGCAGTATTTT. It encodes CATTGLAGVAGTDTQYF.

This clone has a handful of counts. V is TRBV9 and J is TRBJ2-1; TRBD2 agrees at 7 bases. From germline, CDR1 is SGDLS and CDR2 YYNGEE. V gave up 0 bases and J gave up 7 bases; unmatched junction bases: 7. The CDR3 runs to 15 residues. CDR3 DNA: TGTGCCAGCAGCGTAGTGGAGCGGGGTGGGAATGAGCAGTTCTTC. Translation: CASSVVERGGNEQFF. Drawing the rest from reference TRBV9 and TRBJ2-1, the complete variable domain is DSGVTQTPKHLITATGQRVTLRCSPRSGDLSVYWYQQSLDQGLQFLIQYYNGEERAKGNILERFSAQQFPDLHSELNLSSLELGDSALYFCASSVVERGGNEQFFGPGTRLTVL.

The chain carries TRBV15 and TRBJ2-6; D remains ambiguous. The CDR3 covers 16 residues. Germline lookup yields CDR1 LNHNV and CDR2 YYDKDF (reference sequence). V dropped 1 base and J dropped 1 base, with 8 bases sitting between them. In DNA form, the CDR3 reads TGTGCCACCAGCAGAGTCTCGGGTTCTGGGGCCAACGTCCTGACTTTC. Translation: CATSRVSGSGANVLTF.

This CDR3 is CASSPPGSPNEQYF. The DNA for the CDR3 is TGTGCCAGCAGCCCCCCGGGGTCCCCCAACGAGCAGTACTTC. V gene TRBV7-2 combines with J gene TRBJ2-7, with D maybe TRBD2 (5 bases). V gave up 5 bases and J gave up 5 bases, with 16 bases separating them. Germline CDR1 is SGHTA and CDR2 is FQGNSA. The CDR3 consists of 14 residues.

The chain uses TRBV10-3 and TRBJ1-1; 7 nucleotides agree with TRBD1. This CDR3 is 15 amino acids long. Trimming removed 9 bases from V and 6 bases from J; junction bases left unmatched: 16. Germline CDR1 reads ENHRY; CDR2 reads SYGVKD. For the CDR3, the DNA is TGTGCCATGACTTCCGGGACAGCGAGATTCGCTGAAGCTTTCTTT. Its protein is CAMTSGTARFAEAFF.

The chain has TRBV7-6 and TRBJ1-2, with D perhaps TRBD1 (5 bases). The germline gives CDR1 SGHVS, CDR2 FNYEAQ. Trimming removed 0 bases at V and 3 bases at J, with 5 bases between. The CDR3 is made up of 13 amino acids. In DNA, the CDR3 is TGTGCCAGCAGCTTAGCGGGGGACTATGGCTACACCTTC. Translated: CASSLAGDYGYTF.

The genes are TRBV5-6 and TRBJ1-3, with D perhaps TRBD1 (5 bases). Per germline, CDR1 SGHDT and CDR2 YYEEEE. Trimming removed 3 bases from V and 2 bases from J, with 9 bases in between. CDR3 length equals 14 residues. The CDR3: CASSSPGPGNTIYF. The CDR3, as DNA: TGTGCCAGCAGCTCTCCGGGACCTGGAAACACCATATATTTT.

The chain joins TRBV4-1 to TRBJ2-7; 11 nucleotides match TRBD2. Germline lookup yields CDR1 MGHRA and CDR2 YSYEKL. The CDR3 has 15 residues. V lost 7 bases to trimming and J lost 3 bases; unmatched junction nucleotides: 8. The CDR3 bases are TGCGCCAGCACGCTCGGGACTAGCGGCAGCTACGAGCAGTACTTC. Its protein is CASTLGTSGSYEQYF.

The CDR3 reads CASSAGTGGDQPQHF. DNA for the CDR3: TGTGCCAGCAGCGCCGGGACAGGGGGTGATCAGCCCCAGCATTTT. The rearrangement links TRBV7-9 to TRBJ1-5; the match to TRBD1 covers 11 bases. V was clipped by 5 bases and J by 5 bases; unmatched bases: 5. Germline loops: CDR1 SEHNR, CDR2 FQNEAQ (reference sequence). This CDR3 spans 15 amino acids.

The chain joins TRBV10-2 to TRBJ2-5, with 10 bases matching TRBD2. The CDR3 extends over 14 amino acids. After removal of 6 bases from V and 2 bases from J, the junction contained 3 bases not matched to a gene. Germline values: CDR1 WSHSY, CDR2 SAAADI. This chain's CDR3 is CASRLAGAQETQYF. The CDR3 DNA sequence: TGCGCCAGCAGGCTAGCGGGGGCACAAGAGACCCAGTACTTC.

CDR3 sequence: CASSLDGVVNGYTF. The DNA for the CDR3 is TGCGCCAGCAGCTTGGATGGAGTGGTCAATGGCTACACCTTC. The chain employs TRBV5-1 and TRBJ1-2; D unclear. The CDR3 loop spans 14 amino acids. Germline V gene sequence: CDR1 SGHRS, CDR2 YFSETQ. The V end lost 0 bases, the J end lost 6 bases, and 12 bases lay between the germline ends.

J is TRBJ1-2 and V is TRBV13; 7 nucleotides match TRBD1. Germline V CDR1 and CDR2: PRHDT, FYEKMQ (reference sequence). Trimming cost V 2 bases and J 6 bases; bases outside gene matches: 6. The CDR3 consists of 14 residues. The CDR3 bases are TGTGCCAGCAGCTTAACAGGGGCCGGGGATGGCTACACCTTC. It translates to CASSLTGAGDGYTF.

In this sample, this clone turned up once. The gene calls are TRBV2 and TRBJ1-2, with TRBD1 identical over 8 bases. The germline gives CDR1 SNHLY, CDR2 FYNNEI. The V segment lost 6 bases and the J segment 5 bases; nucleotides outside the gene matches: 2. This CDR3 has 12 amino acids. The CDR3: CASRGQEYGYTF. For the CDR3, the DNA is TGTGCCAGCAGGGGACAGGAATATGGCTACACCTTC.

This clone was picked up a small number of times. The chain combines TRBV4-2 with TRBJ2-1, with TRBD2 matching over 8 bases. Germline V gives CDR1 LGHNA, CDR2 YNFKEQ. The CDR3 consists of 17 residues. V shed 0 bases and J 0 bases; nucleotides not matched to a gene: 4. The chain's CDR3 is CASSQDTSGSSYNEQFF. The CDR3, as DNA: TGTGCCAGCAGCCAAGATACTAGCGGAAGCTCCTACAATGAGCAGTTCTTC.

This chain links TRBV27 with TRBJ1-5; TRBD1 matches at 9 bases. The CDR3 length is 16 residues. Per the germline V gene, CDR1 is MNHEY and CDR2 is SMNVEV (reference sequence). Trimming cost V 4 bases and J 4 bases; bases outside gene matches: 8. In DNA, the CDR3 is TGTGCCAGCAGTTCCGCCTCACAGGGGGCAAATCAGCCCCAGCATTTT. It specifies CASSSASQGANQPQHF.

This clone has a single count. This chain connects TRBV19 to TRBJ1-2; no firm D call. Germline CDR1 and CDR2: LNHDA and SQIVND (reference sequence). The ends were cut back, 3 bases at V and 6 bases at J, with 5 bases in the middle. The CDR3 consists of 11 residues. CDR3 loop: CASSILHGYTF. The CDR3 nucleotides read TGTGCCAGTAGTATCCTCCATGGCTACACCTTC.

This chain connects TRBV15 to TRBJ2-5; 8 nucleotides agree with TRBD1. Germline loops: CDR1 LNHNV, CDR2 YYDKDF (reference sequence). CDR3 size: 14 residues. V lost 3 bases to trimming and J lost 1 base; unmatched junction nucleotides: 1. The CDR3: CATSRGQAQETQYF. Here the CDR3 DNA reads TGTGCCACCAGCAGGGGACAGGCCCAAGAGACCCAGTACTTC. Based on the CDR3 plus reference TRBV15 and TRBJ2-5, the full variable domain is DAMVIQNPRYQVTQFGKPVTLSCSQTLNHNVMYWYQQKSSQAPKLLFHYYDKDFNNEADTPDNFQSRRPNTSFCFLDIRSPGLGDTAMYLCATSRGQAQETQYFGPGTRLLVL.

The V gene is TRBV14, the J gene TRBJ1-1, with no clear D. The ends were cut back, 4 bases at V and 0 bases at J, with 6 bases in the middle. The CDR3 is made up of 13 amino acids. Germline CDR1 reads SGHDN; CDR2 reads FVKESK. The chain's CDR3 is CASSPNMNTEAFF. CDR3 DNA sequence: TGTGCCAGCAGCCCAAACATGAACACTGAAGCTTTCTTT.

This clone showed up just a few times. CDR3 residues: CASSPIIQETQYF. The DNA of the CDR3 is TGTGCCAGCAGCCCGATTATACAAGAGACCCAGTACTTC. The chain has TRBV7-6 and TRBJ2-5; D is uncertain. This CDR3 contains 13 residues. Trimming removed 5 bases at V and 2 bases at J, with 9 bases between. Germline values: CDR1 SGHVS, CDR2 FNYEAQ. Using reference TRBV7-6 and TRBJ2-5 for the parts outside the CDR3, the full variable domain is GAGVSQSPRYKVTKRGQDVALRCDPISGHVSLYWYRQALGQGPEFLTYFNYEAQQDKSGLPNDRFSAERPEGSISTLTIQRTEQRDSAMYRCASSPIIQETQYFGPGTRLLVL.

The rearrangement joins TRBV5-1 to TRBJ1-2; unclear D gene. The germline gives CDR1 SGHRS, CDR2 YFSETQ. The CDR3 sequence is 16 residues long. V shed 0 bases and J shed 8 bases, with 20 bases lying between them. The CDR3: CASSLGTREEARGYTF. CDR3 DNA: TGCGCCAGCAGCTTGGGGACGAGGGAAGAGGCCCGCGGCTACACCTTC.

V and J are TRBV5-1 and TRBJ2-7; either TRBD1 or TRBD2 may supply D (5 bases each). Trimming took 5 bases from V and 3 from J, leaving 15 bases between them. This CDR3 comprises 14 residues. CDR1 SGHRS and CDR2 YFSETQ come from the germline V gene. The CDR3 sequence: CASRGVDKNYEQYF. CDR3 in DNA: TGCGCCAGCAGGGGGGTCGACAAAAACTACGAGCAGTACTTC.

This clone occurred once. The CDR3 sequence: CASSLKGAYNEQFF. CDR3 DNA: TGTGCCAGCAGTTTAAAGGGAGCGTACAATGAGCAGTTCTTC. The gene calls are TRBV27 and TRBJ2-1, with D possibly matching TRBD2 (5 bases). Germline CDR1 and CDR2: MNHEY and SMNVEV (reference sequence). V was pared by 2 bases and J by 4 bases, with 9 bases between. CDR3 length: 14 residues.